Reported below is one TCR beta chain. Its antigen remains unidentified. The PCR employed 60 Vbeta primers together with 13 Jbeta primers. In the original analysis: Unique TCR beta chains totaled some 80 million in a later count, with approximately 11 million of them shared. Measured with immunoSEQ multiplex PCR; TCRdb has only the in-frame clones, and not every one. V, J and clone size are taken as reported in that table, and D and trimming were inferred from the DNA itself. This table has roughly 150,000 clones, about 70% appearing once. The CDR3 spans 16 residues. CDR1 is SGHNT, CDR2 YYREEE, per germline (reference sequence). The junction had 5 bases not matched to a gene; V was cut back by 1 base and J by 3 bases. The sample belongs to a study of cytomegalovirus exposure and HLA in healthy donors. Study-wide results and limits: In a later analysis, the majority of CMV-associated beta chains seemingly showed HLA restriction. A later analysis by the authors found several of the most significant clusters apparently linked to common viral pathogens.

Nominal health characterized the donors when sampled, though unrecorded immune exposures were likely. This sequence joins TRBV5-4 and TRBJ2-2; 8 positions match TRBD1. Sequencing input: PBMCs. This TCR was recovered from a male donor in good health and CMV-seronegative. The CDR3 sequence: CASSLLNRGYTGELFF. The DNA of the CDR3 is TGTGCCAGCAGCTTGCTCAACAGGGGGTACACCGGGGAGCTGTTTTTT.